These 13 T cell receptor beta chains were sequenced from one sample in a study of shared clonotypes between healthy human individuals. The repertoire was sequenced with immunoSEQ multiplex PCR; TCRdb's copy has only in-frame clones and lacks some. The table lists about 1 million clones, about 75% of them singletons. Input material: memory CD4+ T cells sorted from blood. As to subset: CD45RA-negative fraction. Receptors originate from a man aged 18 to 29 in good health.

The count of this clone is one. The chain combines TRBV7-2 with TRBJ2-1; 8 bases are shared with TRBD2. J was trimmed by 6 bases and V by 0 bases; bases with no gene match: 10. Per germline, CDR1 SGHTA and CDR2 FQGNSA. The CDR3 consists of 17 residues. As DNA, the CDR3 is TGTGCCAGCAGCTTAGCGCATTTAGCGGGGTGGGCCAATGAGCAGTTCTTC. Protein: CASSLAHLAGWANEQFF.

CDR3 loop: CASSLASLNTEAFF. Here the CDR3 DNA reads TGCGCCAGCAGTCTCGCCAGTTTGAACACTGAAGCTTTCTTT. The chain combines TRBV5-1 with TRBJ1-1, with unresolved D. The V gene's germline CDR1 is SGHRS and CDR2 YFSETQ. The CDR3 covers 14 residues. The ends were cut back, 5 bases at V and 0 bases at J, with 11 bases in the middle. The complete variable domain, with remaining parts taken from reference TRBV5-1 and TRBJ1-1, reads KAGVTQTPRYLIKTRGQQVTLSCSPISGHRSVSWYQQTPGQGLQFLFEYFSETQRNKGNFPGRFSGRQFSNSRSEMNVSTLELGDSALYLCASSLASLNTEAFFGQGTRLTVV.

The CDR3 is CATSKDLDGSDEQFF. The DNA for the CDR3 is TGTGCCACCAGCAAGGATTTAGACGGGAGCGATGAGCAGTTCTTC. The V gene is TRBV15, the J gene TRBJ2-1; the D gene is possibly TRBD2 (6 bases). V shed 4 bases and J shed 8 bases, with 18 bases lying between them. The germline V gene encodes CDR1 LNHNV and CDR2 YYDKDF (reference sequence). The CDR3 has 15 residues.

In DNA, the CDR3 is TGTGCCAGTAGTCCCCCCGGAAGGGGAAGGGGCAATCAGCCCCAGCATTTT. Its protein is CASSPPGRGRGNQPQHF. This chain links TRBV19 with TRBJ1-5; D perhaps matches TRBD1 (5 bases). The V gene's germline CDR1 is LNHDA and CDR2 SQIVND (reference sequence). V lost 5 bases and J 2 bases, leaving 19 bases between the germline ends. This CDR3 spans 17 amino acids.

The V and J genes are TRBV18 and TRBJ1-1, with 7 bases lining up with TRBD1. The V gene's germline CDR1 is KGHSH and CDR2 LQKENI. The length of the CDR3 is 14 residues. Trimming at V came to 4 bases and at J to 6 bases, leaving 8 bases not matched to a gene. CDR3 DNA sequence: TGTGCCAGCTCACACCTACAGGGGCTTGCTGAAGCTTTCTTT. It yields the protein CASSHLQGLAEAFF.

This chain joins TRBV6-5 and TRBJ2-7; 7 bases fit TRBD1. The CDR3 consists of 15 residues. CDR1 and CDR2 (germline): MNHEY, SVGAGI. V shed 0 bases and J 2 bases; nucleotides not matched to a gene: 4. CDR3 region: CASSYSLTGPYEQYF. CDR3 sequence (DNA): TGTGCCAGCAGTTACTCTCTGACAGGGCCCTACGAGCAGTACTTC.

As concerns this clone: This CDR3 is also generated by other DNA sequences in the sample. Here the CDR3 DNA reads TGTGCCAGCAGTGACGAAAGCGGGAACACCATATATTTT. This encodes CASSDESGNTIYF. V and J are TRBV6-1 and TRBJ1-3; no reliable D call. This CDR3 region has 13 residues. Trimming took 3 bases from V and 7 from J, leaving 10 bases between them. CDR1 MNHNS and CDR2 SASEGT come from the germline V gene.

V usage is TRBV19 and J usage is TRBJ1-5, with 7 bases fitting TRBD1. Trimming removed 6 bases from V and 3 bases from J; junction bases left unmatched: 14. The CDR3 length is 17 residues. Germline V gene data show CDR1 as LNHDA and CDR2 as SQIVND (reference sequence). CDR3 nucleotides: TGTGCCAGTAGCCTCAGAAGACAGGGAAGCCACAATCAGCCCCAGCATTTT. Translating it yields CASSLRRQGSHNQPQHF.

This clone appeared once. This chain links TRBV29-1 with TRBJ2-1; D is undetermined. Germline CDR1 and CDR2: SQVTM and ANQGSEA. Trimming shortened V by 1 base and J by 10 bases, and 8 bases separated the two germline ends. The CDR3 contains 11 residues. Written as DNA, the CDR3 is TGCAGCGTTGAAGGGGTCGTGGAGCAGTTCTTC. Its translation is CSVEGVVEQFF.

This CDR3 reads CASIPREVYEQYF. The CDR3, as DNA: TGTGCCAGCATCCCCAGGGAAGTTTACGAGCAGTACTTC. The chain joins TRBV7-6 to TRBJ2-7; tentatively, D is TRBD1 (5 bases). This CDR3 comprises 13 residues. Trimming left V 7 bases short and J 4 bases short, with 14 bases between. The V gene's germline CDR1 is SGHVS and CDR2 FNYEAQ.

The chain couples TRBV11-2 to TRBJ2-3; 8 bases map to TRBD2. The trim removed 5 bases at V and 4 bases at J, leaving 5 bases unmatched. This CDR3 comprises 14 residues. CDR1 SGHAT and CDR2 FQNNGV come from the germline V gene. CDR3 sequence reads: CASSRRTSPDTQYF. CDR3 DNA sequence: TGTGCCAGCAGCCGTAGGACTAGCCCAGATACGCAGTATTTT. Looking up the rest from reference TRBV11-2 and TRBJ2-3 gives the full variable domain: EAGVAQSPRYKIIEKRQSVAFWCNPISGHATLYWYQQILGQGPKLLIQFQNNGVVDDSQLPKDRFSAERLKGVDSTLKIQPAKLEDSAVYLCASSRRTSPDTQYFGPGTRLTVL.

This clone has only a few counts. The CDR3 loop reads CASSEQGSAGEAFF. The DNA of the CDR3 is TGCGCCAGCAGTGAGCAGGGGAGCGCCGGTGAAGCTTTCTTT. V gene TRBV10-2 combines with J gene TRBJ1-1; possibly TRBD1 for D (6 bases). This CDR3 spans 14 amino acids. The germline CDR1 and CDR2 sequences are WSHSY and SAAADI. V was pared by 2 bases and J by 7 bases, with 14 bases between.

A note on this clone: The identical CDR3 is also encoded by other nucleotide sequences in the sample. The rearrangement joins TRBV5-4 to TRBJ2-6; D is unclear. Trimming took off 2 bases at V and 0 bases at J, with 3 bases between the two ends. The germline V gene encodes CDR1 SGHNT and CDR2 YYREEE (reference sequence). The CDR3 is 14 amino acids. Here the CDR3 reads CASSFDSGANVLTF. The DNA of the CDR3 is TGTGCCAGCAGCTTCGACTCTGGGGCCAACGTCCTGACTTTC.